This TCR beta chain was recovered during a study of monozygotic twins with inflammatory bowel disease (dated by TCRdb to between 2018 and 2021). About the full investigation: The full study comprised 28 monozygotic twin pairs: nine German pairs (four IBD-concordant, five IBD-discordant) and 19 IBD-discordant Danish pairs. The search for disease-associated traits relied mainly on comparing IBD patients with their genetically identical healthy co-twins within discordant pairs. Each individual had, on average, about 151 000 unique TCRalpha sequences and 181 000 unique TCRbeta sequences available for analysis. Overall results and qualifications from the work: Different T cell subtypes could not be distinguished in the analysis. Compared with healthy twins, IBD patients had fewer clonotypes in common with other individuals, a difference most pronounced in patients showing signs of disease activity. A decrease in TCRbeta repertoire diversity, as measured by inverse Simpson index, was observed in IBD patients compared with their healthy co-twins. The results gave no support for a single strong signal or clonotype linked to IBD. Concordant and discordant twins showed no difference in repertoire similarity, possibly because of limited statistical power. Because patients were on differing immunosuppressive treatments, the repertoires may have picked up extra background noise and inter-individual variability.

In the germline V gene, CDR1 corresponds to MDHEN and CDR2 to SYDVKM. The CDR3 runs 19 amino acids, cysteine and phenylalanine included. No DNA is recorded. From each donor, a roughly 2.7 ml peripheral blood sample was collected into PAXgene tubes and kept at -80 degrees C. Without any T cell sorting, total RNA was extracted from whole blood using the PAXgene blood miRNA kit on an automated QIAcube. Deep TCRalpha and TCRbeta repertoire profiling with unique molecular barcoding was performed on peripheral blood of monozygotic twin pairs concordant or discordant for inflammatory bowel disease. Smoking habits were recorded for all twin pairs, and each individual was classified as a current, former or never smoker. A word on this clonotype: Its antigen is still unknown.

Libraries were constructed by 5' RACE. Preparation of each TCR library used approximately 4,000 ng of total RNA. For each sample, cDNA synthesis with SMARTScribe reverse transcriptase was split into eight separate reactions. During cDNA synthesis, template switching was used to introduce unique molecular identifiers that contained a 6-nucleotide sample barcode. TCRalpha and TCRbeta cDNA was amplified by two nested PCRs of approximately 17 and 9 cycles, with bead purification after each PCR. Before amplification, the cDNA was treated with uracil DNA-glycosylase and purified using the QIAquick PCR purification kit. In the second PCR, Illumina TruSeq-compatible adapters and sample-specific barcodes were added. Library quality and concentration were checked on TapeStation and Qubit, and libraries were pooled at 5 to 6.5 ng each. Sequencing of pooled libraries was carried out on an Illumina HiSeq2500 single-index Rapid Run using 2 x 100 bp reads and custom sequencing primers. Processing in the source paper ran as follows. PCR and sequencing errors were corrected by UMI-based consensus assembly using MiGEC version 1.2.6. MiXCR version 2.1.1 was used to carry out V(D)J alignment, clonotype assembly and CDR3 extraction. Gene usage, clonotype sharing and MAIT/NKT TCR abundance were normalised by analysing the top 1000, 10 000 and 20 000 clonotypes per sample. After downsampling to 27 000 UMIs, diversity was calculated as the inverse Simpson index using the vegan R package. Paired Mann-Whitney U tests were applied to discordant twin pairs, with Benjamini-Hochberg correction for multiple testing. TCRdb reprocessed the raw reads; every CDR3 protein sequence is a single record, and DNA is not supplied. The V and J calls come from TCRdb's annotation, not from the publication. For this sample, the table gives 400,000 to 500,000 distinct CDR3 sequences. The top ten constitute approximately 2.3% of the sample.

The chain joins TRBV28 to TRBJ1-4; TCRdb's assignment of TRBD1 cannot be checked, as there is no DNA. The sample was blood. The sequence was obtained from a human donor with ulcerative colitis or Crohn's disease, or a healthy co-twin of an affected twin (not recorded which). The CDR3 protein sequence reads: CASSFPGTDLSPTNEKLFF.